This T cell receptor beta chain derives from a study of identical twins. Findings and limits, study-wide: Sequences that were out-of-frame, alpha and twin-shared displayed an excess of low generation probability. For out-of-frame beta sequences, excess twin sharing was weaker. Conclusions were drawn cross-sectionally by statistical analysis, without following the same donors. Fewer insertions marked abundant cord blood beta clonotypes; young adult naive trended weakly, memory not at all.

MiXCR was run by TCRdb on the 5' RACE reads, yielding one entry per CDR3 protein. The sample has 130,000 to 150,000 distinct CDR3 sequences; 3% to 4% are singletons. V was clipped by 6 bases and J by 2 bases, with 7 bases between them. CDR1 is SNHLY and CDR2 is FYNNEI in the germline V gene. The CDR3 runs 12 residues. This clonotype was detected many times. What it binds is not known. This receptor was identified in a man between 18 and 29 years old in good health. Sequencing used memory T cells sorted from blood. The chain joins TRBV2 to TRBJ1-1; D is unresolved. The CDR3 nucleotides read TGTGCCAGCAGGGGTTATAACACTGAAGCTTTCTTT. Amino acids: CASRGYNTEAFF.